This T cell receptor beta chain was retrieved from a study of beta chain features in type 1 diabetes. Broader study findings: Moderately but significantly shorter TCRB CDR3s were found in Type 1 diabetes patients in all four CD4+ subsets. Type 1 diabetes patients had fewer VDJ junction insertions and more deletions.

Reverse transcribing all isolated RNA meant expressed TCRB transcripts were sequenced. The data were produced by immunoSEQ multiplex PCR, yet TCRdb's version contains in-frame clones alone and is incomplete. The sample holds 310,000 or so clones, around 16% seen once. The germline CDR1 and CDR2 sequences are MNHEY and SMNVEV (reference sequence). Between the trimmed V and J ends, which lost 0 bases and 9 bases, there was a span of 9 bases. There are 13 residues in the CDR3. This clone was counted a few times. Its antigen is not identified. Sequenced sample: naive CD4+ T cells from blood. The TCR was taken from a man between 18 and 29 years old with type 1 diabetes. The chain has TRBV27 and TRBJ1-5; no reliable D call. CDR3 DNA sequence: TGTGCCAGCAGTTTATCCCCTACGTTGCCCCAGCATTTT. This sequence encodes CASSLSPTLPQHF.